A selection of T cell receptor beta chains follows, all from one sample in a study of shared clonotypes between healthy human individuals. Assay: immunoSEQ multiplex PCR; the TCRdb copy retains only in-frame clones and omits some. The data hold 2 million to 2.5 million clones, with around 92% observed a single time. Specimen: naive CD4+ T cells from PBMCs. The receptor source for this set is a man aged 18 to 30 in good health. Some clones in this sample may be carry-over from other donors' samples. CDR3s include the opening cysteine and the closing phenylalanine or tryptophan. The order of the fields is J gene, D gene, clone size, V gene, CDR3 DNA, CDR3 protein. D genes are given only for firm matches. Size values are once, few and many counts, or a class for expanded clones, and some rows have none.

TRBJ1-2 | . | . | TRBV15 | TGTGCCACCAGCAGAGGAGGGGGTATTTCTGGCTACACCTTC | CATSRGGGISGYTF
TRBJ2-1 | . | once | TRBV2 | TGTGCCAGCGCACCTACGCGGGCCGTATACAATGAGCAGTTCTTC | CASAPTRAVYNEQFF
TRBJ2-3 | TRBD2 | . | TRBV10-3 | TGTGCCATCAGTGAGACATTAGCGGGAGGGCTTACAGATACGCAGTATTTT | CAISETLAGGLTDTQYF
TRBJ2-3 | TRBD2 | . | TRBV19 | TGTGCCAGTAGTATACCGCGGACTAGCGGGATGGATACGCAGTATTTT | CASSIPRTSGMDTQYF
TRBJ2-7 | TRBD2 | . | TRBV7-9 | TGTGCCAGCAGCTGGGGACTAGCGGGAGGCTACGAGCAGTACTTC | CASSWGLAGGYEQYF
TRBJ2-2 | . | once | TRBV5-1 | TGCGCCAGCAGGGCGCAGAACACCGGGGAGCTGTTTTTT | CASRAQNTGELFF
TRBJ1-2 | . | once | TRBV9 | TGTGCCAGCAGCGTAGTTGGGGGGTTTAACTATGGCTACACCTTC | CASSVVGGFNYGYTF
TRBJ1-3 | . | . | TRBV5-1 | TGCGCCAGCAGCTTGGTACAGGGAGGCAGCACCATATATTTT | CASSLVQGGSTIYF
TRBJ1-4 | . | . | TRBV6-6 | TGTGCCAGCAGTTACTTTCGGGTCTCTAATGAAAAACTGTTTTTT | CASSYFRVSNEKLFF
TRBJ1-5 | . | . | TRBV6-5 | TGTGCCAGCAGGGCCACAGGGTCGAGCAATCAGCCCCAGCATTTT | CASRATGSSNQPQHF
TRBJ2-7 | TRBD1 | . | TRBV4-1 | TGCGCCAGCAGCCAAAGAGGCCAGACGACAGGGAGCTACGAGCAGTACTTC | CASSQRGQTTGSYEQYF
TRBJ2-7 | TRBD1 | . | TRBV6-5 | TGTGCCAGCAGTTACCGGGACAGCTCCTACGAGCAGTACTTC | CASSYRDSSYEQYF
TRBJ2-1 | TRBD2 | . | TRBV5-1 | TGCGCCAGCAGCTTTGGACTAGCGGGAGTATACAATGAGCAGTTCTTC | CASSFGLAGVYNEQFF
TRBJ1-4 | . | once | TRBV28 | TGTGCCAGCAGACATAGTACATCGAGGGATGAAAAACTGTTTTTT | CASRHSTSRDEKLFF
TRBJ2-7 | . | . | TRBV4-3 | TGCGCCAGCAGCCAAGATGGAAGGAGAGCCTACGAGCAGTACTTC | CASSQDGRRAYEQYF
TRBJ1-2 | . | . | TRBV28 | TGTGCCAGCACCCTGGGGAGTAACTATGGCTACACCTTC | CASTLGSNYGYTF
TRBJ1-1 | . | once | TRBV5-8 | TGTGCCAGCAGCTTGGGGGCAGCAGTGAACACTGAAGCTTTCTTT | CASSLGAAVNTEAFF
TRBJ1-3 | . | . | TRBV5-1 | TGCGCCAGCAGCTTGGCCGGCCGGGACTCTGGAAACACCATATATTTT | CASSLAGRDSGNTIYF
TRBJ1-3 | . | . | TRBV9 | TGTGCCAGCAGCGTAGATGGCGCGGATGGAAACACCATATATTTT | CASSVDGADGNTIYF
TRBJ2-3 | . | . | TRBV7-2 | TGTGCCAGCAGCCGTCAGTTGAGCGGAAGAAGCACAGATACGCAGTATTTT | CASSRQLSGRSTDTQYF
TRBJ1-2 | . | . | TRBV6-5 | TGTGCCAGCAGTTACTCGGGGCTTACGAACTATGGCTACACCTTC | CASSYSGLTNYGYTF
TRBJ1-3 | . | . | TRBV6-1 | TGTGCCAGCAGTGAAGACGGGGACATCTCTGGAAACACCATATATTTT | CASSEDGDISGNTIYF
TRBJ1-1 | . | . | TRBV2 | TGTGCCAGCAGTTCTCAGGGCTACACTGAAGCTTTCTTT | CASSSQGYTEAFF
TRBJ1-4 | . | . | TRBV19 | TGTGCCAGTAGTCTAGGGACGGGTGCGGGTGAAAAACTGTTTTTT | CASSLGTGAGEKLFF
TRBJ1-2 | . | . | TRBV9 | TGTGCCAGCAGCGACAGAATTAACTATGGCTACACCTTC | CASSDRINYGYTF
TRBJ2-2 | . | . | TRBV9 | TGTGCCAGCAGCGTAGGAAAGGGGGGGGAGTTCCCGCCGAACACCGGGGAGCTGTTTTTT | CASSVGKGGEFPPNTGELFF
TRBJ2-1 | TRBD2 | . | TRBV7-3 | TGTGCCAGCAGCCGCCTAGCGGGAGTGTACAATGAGCAGTTCTTC | CASSRLAGVYNEQFF
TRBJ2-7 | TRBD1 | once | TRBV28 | TGTGCCAGCAGGGAACAGGGGGCCCCCTACGAGCAGTACTTC | CASREQGAPYEQYF
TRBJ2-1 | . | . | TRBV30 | TGTGCCTGGGGCCTCGGGCGGACGACCAATGAGCAGTTCTTC | CAWGLGRTTNEQFF
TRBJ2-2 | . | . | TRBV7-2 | TGTGCCAGCAGCCAAACTAGAGGCGGGGAGCTGTTTTTT | CASSQTRGGELFF
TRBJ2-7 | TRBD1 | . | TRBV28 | TGTGCCAGCGTTCCAGGACAGGGTTGGGCCCAAGGCTACGAGCAGTACTTC | CASVPGQGWAQGYEQYF
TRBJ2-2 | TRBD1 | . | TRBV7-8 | TGTGCCAGCAGTCGACAGGGTTATACCGGGGAGCTGTTTTTT | CASSRQGYTGELFF
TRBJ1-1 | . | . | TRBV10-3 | TGTGCCATCTCGAGCAGAAACACTGAAGCTTTCTTT | CAISSRNTEAFF
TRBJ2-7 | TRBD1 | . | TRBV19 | TGTGCCAGTAGTCTTCGGGACAGGGCGGACGAGCAGTACTTC | CASSLRDRADEQYF
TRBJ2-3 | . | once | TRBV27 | TGTGCCAGCAGTTTAGGGAGCTGGACAGATACGCAGTATTTT | CASSLGSWTDTQYF
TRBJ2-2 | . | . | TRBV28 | TGTGCCAGCAGTTTTTTCAAGGGAGGAGCTGGCGGGGAGCTGTTTTTT | CASSFFKGGAGGELFF
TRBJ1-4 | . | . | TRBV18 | TGTGCCAGCTCAGTGGCCAGTACTAATGAAAAACTGTTTTTT | CASSVASTNEKLFF
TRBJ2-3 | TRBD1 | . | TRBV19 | TGTGCCAGTTCCGGGACAGTCACAGATACGCAGTATTTT | CASSGTVTDTQYF
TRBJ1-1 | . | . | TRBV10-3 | TGTGCCATCAGTCGGACGGGGTGGACTGAAGCTTTCTTT | CAISRTGWTEAFF
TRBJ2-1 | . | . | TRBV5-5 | TGTGCCAGCAGCTTGGTAGGGGGCTCCTACAATGAGCAGTTCTTC | CASSLVGGSYNEQFF
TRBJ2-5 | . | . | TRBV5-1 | TGCGCCAGCAGCTTGGGGGCGTTAGAGACCCAGTACTTC | CASSLGALETQYF
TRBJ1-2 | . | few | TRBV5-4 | TGTGCCAGCAGCGTGACATCTCCTTATGGCTACACCTTC | CASSVTSPYGYTF
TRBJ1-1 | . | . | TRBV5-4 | TGTGCCAGCAGCTTGTCTACTACCACTGAAGCTTTCTTT | CASSLSTTTEAFF
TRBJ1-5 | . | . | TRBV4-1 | TGCGCCAGCAGCCAAGAGGCGGGCCTCGGCAATCAGCCCCAGCATTTT | CASSQEAGLGNQPQHF
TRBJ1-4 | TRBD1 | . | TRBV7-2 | TGTGCCAGCAGCTACACCGGGACAGTCGGCGAAAAACTGTTTTTT | CASSYTGTVGEKLFF
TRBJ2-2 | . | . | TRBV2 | TGTGCCAGCAACGTCCTGAACACCGGGGAGCTGTTTTTT | CASNVLNTGELFF
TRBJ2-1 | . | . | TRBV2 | TGTGCCAGCGGGGTCTTCAGGGGTTACGAGCAGTTCTTC | CASGVFRGYEQFF
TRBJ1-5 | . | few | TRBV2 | TGTGCCAGCAAGGCCGACAGCAATCAGCCCCAGCATTTT | CASKADSNQPQHF
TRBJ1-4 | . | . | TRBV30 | TGTGCCGGGGGCAGGAGGGGTGAAAAACTGTTTTTT | CAGGRRGEKLFF
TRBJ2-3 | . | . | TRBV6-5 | TGTGCCAGCAGAAACACAGCAAGCACAGATACGCAGTATTTT | CASRNTASTDTQYF
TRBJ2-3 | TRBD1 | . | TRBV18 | TGTGCCAGCTCAGCCGGGACAGGGGGCGCAGATACGCAGTATTTT | CASSAGTGGADTQYF
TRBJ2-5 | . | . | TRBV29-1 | TGCAGCGTTGGCAGCCGCCTCCAAGAGACCCAGTACTTC | CSVGSRLQETQYF
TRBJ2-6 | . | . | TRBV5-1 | TGCGCCAGCAGCTTTGATGAGGCAGCCAGCTCTGGGGCCAACGTCCTGACTTTC | CASSFDEAASSGANVLTF